One and the same sample provided the 22 T cell receptor beta chains below, sequenced in a study of OX40 agonist ivuxolimab in advanced cancers. Clones were read by immunoSEQ multiplex PCR, and TCRdb kept only the in-frame ones, dropping some. The sample consists of tens of thousands of clones, 86% of them appearing once. The specimen comprised CD4+ or CD8+ T cells sorted from blood, sampled in a trial of the OX40 agonist ivuxolimab. Receptor source: an adult with an advanced solid tumor such as melanoma, head and neck, liver or kidney cancer.

This clone was observed a single time. This rearrangement joins TRBV27 to TRBJ2-1; D ambiguous. Looked up from germline, CDR1 is MNHEY and CDR2 is SMNVEV (reference sequence). The CDR3 sequence is 14 residues long. Trimming removed 4 bases from V and 3 bases from J, with 10 bases in between. CDR3 region: CASSSGPFYNEQFF. CDR3 in DNA: TGTGCCAGCAGTTCCGGCCCTTTCTACAATGAGCAGTTCTTC.

The rearrangement links TRBV4-1 to TRBJ2-1, with a weak D call TRBD2 (5 bases). This CDR3 contains 13 residues. From germline, CDR1 is MGHRA and CDR2 YSYEKL. The V end lost 5 bases, the J end lost 9 bases, and 14 bases lay between the germline ends. CDR3 nucleotides: TGCGCCAGCAGCTCCCACGCGAGCGGTGAGCAGTTCTTC. This gives the protein CASSSHASGEQFF.

This clone was counted once. At one end, the junction sequence differs from germline, possibly due to a read error. This chain links TRBV10-3 with TRBJ1-2; no reliable D call. The CDR3 extends over 14 amino acids. CDR1 is ENHRY and CDR2 is SYGVKD in the germline V gene. CDR3 amino acids: CAITEKGISYGYTF. The CDR3 nucleotides read TGTGCCATCACTGAGAAAGGAATCTCCTATGGCTACACCTTC.

The rearrangement uses TRBV6-5 and TRBJ1-5; D is ambiguous. Trimming took off 6 bases at V and 3 bases at J, with 15 bases between the two ends. CDR3 size: 15 residues. Germline CDR1 reads MNHEY; CDR2 reads SVGAGI. This CDR3 reads CASRSPAEYNQPQHF. As DNA, the CDR3 is TGTGCCAGCAGATCCCCGGCGGAGTACAATCAGCCCCAGCATTTT.

The chain has TRBV5-1 and TRBJ1-5, with D perhaps TRBD1 (6 bases). CDR1 SGHRS and CDR2 YFSETQ come from the germline V gene. The CDR3 totals 14 residues. The V end was cut by 0 bases, the J end by 6 bases, with 10 bases between. As DNA, the CDR3 is TGCGCCAGCAGCTTGGAGGGGGGTGGTCAGCCCCAGCATTTT. As protein: CASSLEGGGQPQHF.

The sample holds a few counts of this clone. The chain has TRBV7-9 and TRBJ2-2, with D perhaps matching TRBD1 (6 bases). Deletions cut 2 bases from V and 3 bases from J, with 10 bases between. The CDR3 covers 15 residues. Germline CDR1 is SEHNR and CDR2 is FQNEAQ (reference sequence). The CDR3: CASSLRTAYTGELFF. The DNA of the CDR3 is TGTGCCAGCAGCTTAAGGACAGCCTACACCGGGGAGCTGTTTTTT.

This chain links TRBV5-1 with TRBJ2-7, with TRBD1 identical over 7 bases. The CDR3 extends over 14 amino acids. Trimming took 4 bases from V and 2 from J; bases not matched to a gene: 6. Germline CDR1 SGHRS, CDR2 YFSETQ. The CDR3 region has the DNA TGCGCCAGCAGCCCGTCGCAGGGGGCCTACGAGCAGTACTTC. It translates to CASSPSQGAYEQYF.

This chain links TRBV4-3 with TRBJ2-7; TRBD2 aligns across 7 bases. Per germline, CDR1 LGHNA and CDR2 YSLEER. The CDR3 contains 16 residues. Trimming cost V 0 bases and J 0 bases; bases outside gene matches: 5. CDR3 residues: CASSQERAGSSYEQYF. The DNA for the CDR3 is TGCGCCAGCAGCCAAGAGAGAGCGGGGAGCTCCTACGAGCAGTACTTC.

On this clone itself: Germline is not matched at one junction end, which may reflect a read error. This rearrangement joins TRBV7-8 to TRBJ2-7, with 8 bases fitting TRBD1. CDR1 is SGHVS, CDR2 FQNEAQ, per germline. The CDR3 consists of 13 residues. The CDR3 DNA follows: TGTGCCAGCAGCACCCGGACCAGGGGGCACCTTTCCTTC. Its protein product is CASSTRTRGHLSF.

The rearrangement uses TRBV7-6 and TRBJ1-1; tentatively, D is TRBD1 (5 bases). The CDR3 extends over 15 amino acids. V was pared by 0 bases and J by 4 bases, with 12 bases between. Germline assignment: CDR1 SGHVS and CDR2 FNYEAQ. CDR3 loop: CASSLAPPGGTEAFF. CDR3 DNA: TGTGCCAGCAGCTTAGCCCCTCCCGGGGGCACTGAAGCTTTCTTT.

This clone was recorded once. The chain has TRBV19 and TRBJ2-3, with 10 nucleotides matching TRBD2. The junction had 3 bases not matched to a gene; V was cut back by 5 bases and J by 1 base. The CDR3 consists of 15 residues. The germline CDR1 and CDR2 sequences are LNHDA and SQIVND (reference sequence). CDR3 loop: CASSAGTSGTDTQYF. The CDR3, as DNA: TGTGCCAGTAGTGCCGGGACTAGCGGCACAGATACGCAGTATTTT.

This sequence joins TRBV19 and TRBJ2-7; 13 bases map to TRBD2. Germline V gene sequence: CDR1 LNHDA, CDR2 SQIVND (reference sequence). The CDR3 is 16 amino acids. The V and J ends lost 3 bases and 3 bases, in that order; junction bases with no gene match: 5. CDR3 sequence reads: CASSMWTSGSNYEQYF. The CDR3 nucleotides read TGTGCCAGTAGTATGTGGACTAGCGGGAGTAACTACGAGCAGTACTTC.

This clone was recorded only once. The genes are TRBV6-5 and TRBJ1-6; D uncertain. Trimming pared 6 bases from V and 9 bases from J, leaving 9 bases between. From germline, CDR1 is MNHEY and CDR2 SVGAGI. The CDR3 covers 12 residues. The DNA of the CDR3 is TGTGCCAGCAGCCTCCCCCGTTCACCCCTCCACTTT. As protein: CASSLPRSPLHF.

V usage is TRBV18 and J usage is TRBJ2-3, with D possibly being TRBD1 (6 bases). The CDR3 covers 13 residues. Trimming removed 9 bases at V and 0 bases at J, with 10 bases between. Germline assignment: CDR1 KGHSH and CDR2 LQKENI. The CDR3 region has the DNA TGTGCCAGTTCGGACAGAAGCACAGATACGCAGTATTTT. Translated, it gives CASSDRSTDTQYF.

This sequence joins TRBV5-1 and TRBJ1-5; 8 bases match TRBD1. V was clipped by 3 bases and J by 3 bases; unmatched bases: 5. CDR3 length equals 15 residues. Germline V lookup: CDR1 SGHRS, CDR2 YFSETQ. CDR3 nucleotide sequence: TGCGCCAGCAGCTCCGGACAGGGCTCCAATCAGCCCCAGCATTTT. Translated, it gives CASSSGQGSNQPQHF.

V usage is TRBV7-9 and J usage is TRBJ2-7; 8 bases agree with TRBD2. V was clipped by 0 bases and J by 7 bases; unmatched bases: 11. Germline V gene sequence: CDR1 SEHNR, CDR2 FQNEAQ (reference sequence). The CDR3 is made up of 16 amino acids. The CDR3 region has the DNA TGTGCCAGCAGCTTAGCCGGAGCGGGAGAAGCCCCTGAGCAGTACTTC. It yields the protein CASSLAGAGEAPEQYF.

The V and J genes are TRBV9 and TRBJ1-4; D gene uncertain. V lost 0 bases and J lost 3, with 9 bases in between. The CDR3 consists of 15 residues. Germline V gene lookup returns CDR1 SGDLS and CDR2 YYNGEE. The CDR3 protein is CASSVGRQSNEKLFF. The CDR3 nucleotides are TGTGCCAGCAGCGTAGGGAGGCAATCTAATGAAAAACTGTTTTTT.

This chain connects TRBV29-1 to TRBJ1-2; D is unresolved. Deletions cut 6 bases from V and 3 bases from J, with 11 bases between. The germline gives CDR1 SQVTM, CDR2 ANQGSEA. This CDR3 spans 12 amino acids. CDR3 protein: CSVERTDYGYTF. CDR3 in DNA: TGCAGCGTGGAACGGACGGACTATGGCTACACCTTC.

Only a few counts were recorded for this clone. The gene calls are TRBV5-6 and TRBJ2-3; D is unclear. The germline CDR1 and CDR2 sequences are SGHDT and YYEEEE. This CDR3 is 12 amino acids long. V lost 2 bases and J 7 bases, leaving 8 bases between the germline ends. The CDR3 loop is CASSFLGNTQYF. In DNA, the CDR3 is TGTGCCAGCAGCTTTTTGGGGAATACGCAGTATTTT. Drawing the rest from reference TRBV5-6 and TRBJ2-3, the complete variable domain is DAGVTQSPTHLIKTRGQQVTLRCSPKSGHDTVSWYQQALGQGPQFIFQYYEEEERQRGNFPDRFSGHQFPNYSSELNVNALLLGDSALYLCASSFLGNTQYFGPGTRLTVL.

This clone was detected once. This sequence joins TRBV28 and TRBJ1-6; 7 nucleotides agree with TRBD1. J was trimmed by 9 bases and V by 3 bases; bases with no gene match: 14. CDR3 length: 17 residues. Germline V gives CDR1 MDHEN, CDR2 SYDVKM. The CDR3 reads CASSFTFGGQSGSPLHF. The CDR3 coding sequence is TGTGCCAGCAGTTTCACTTTTGGGGGACAGAGTGGTTCACCCCTCCACTTT. Complete variable domain (other parts from reference TRBV28 and TRBJ1-6): DVKVTQSSRYLVKRTGEKVFLECVQDMDHENMFWYRQDPGLGLRLIYFSYDVKMKEKGDIPEGYSVSREKKERFSLILESASTNQTSMYLCASSFTFGGQSGSPLHFGNGTRLTVT.

The chain is built from TRBV11-3 and TRBJ1-2; tentatively, D is TRBD1 (5 bases). The CDR3 is 14 residues long. Between the trimmed V and J ends, which lost 0 bases and 14 bases, there was a span of 19 bases. CDR1 is SGHNT, CDR2 YENEEA, per germline. The CDR3 is CASSLDSPGTSLTF. Here the CDR3 DNA reads TGTGCCAGCAGCTTAGACTCTCCCGGGACGTCCCTAACCTTC.

The chain carries TRBV2 and TRBJ1-6; D remains ambiguous. Germline CDR1 reads SNHLY; CDR2 reads FYNNEI. The CDR3 consists of 14 residues. Trimming cost V 6 bases and J 10 bases, with 16 bases left between them. In DNA, the CDR3 is TGTGCCAGCAGCGCACGCTGGCTAGGATCACCCCTCCACTTT. Translation gives CASSARWLGSPLHF. Variable domain in full (rest from reference TRBV2 and TRBJ1-6): EPEVTQTPSHQVTQMGQEVILRCVPISNHLYFYWYRQILGQKVEFLVSFYNNEISEKSEIFDDQFSVERPDGSNFTLKIRSTKLEDSAMYFCASSARWLGSPLHFGNGTRLTVT.